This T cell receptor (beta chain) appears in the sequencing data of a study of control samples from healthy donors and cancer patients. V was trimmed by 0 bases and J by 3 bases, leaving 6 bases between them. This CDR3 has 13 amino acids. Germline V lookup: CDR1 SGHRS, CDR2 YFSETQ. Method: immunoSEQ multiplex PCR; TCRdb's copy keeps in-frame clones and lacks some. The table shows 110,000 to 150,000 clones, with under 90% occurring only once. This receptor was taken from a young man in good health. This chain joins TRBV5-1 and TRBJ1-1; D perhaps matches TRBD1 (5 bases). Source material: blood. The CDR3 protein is CASSLVTDTEAFF. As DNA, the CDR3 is TGCGCCAGCAGCTTGGTGACAGACACTGAAGCTTTCTTT.